This TCR beta chain was identified during a study of blood T cell repertoires in COVID-19 (TCRdb year 2020). The study in broad terms: The collaborator samples originated in the United States, Italy and Spain and spanned the acute and convalescent phases of COVID-19. The material from the prospective study consisted of cDNA or gDNA derived from T cells, B-cell-depleted T cells, or PBMCs. Subjects who had been exposed to COVID-19, were actively infected with it, or had recovered from it provided the deeply sampled blood TCRbeta repertoires that made up the dataset. The repertoires were released in a freely available public database meant as a resource for research on the immune response to SARS-CoV-2. The samples were drawn from two sources: the first 160 participants of the ongoing ImmuneRACE study, and some 1,300 subjects contributed by 6 global collaborators. Nearly every sample came with metadata listing a de-identified subject ID, COVID-19 status, age in years and sex. Where HLA class I and class II types were available, the types were taken from metadata supplied by the sample provider, not from assay-based typing.

Sequences SEHNR (CDR1) and FQNEAQ (CDR2) are obtained from the germline V gene (reference sequence). V is pared back by 8 bases and J by 11 bases, with 24 bases lying between the germline termini. Measured from the cysteine to the phenylalanine, the CDR3 is 14 residues long. The read is trimmed to its CDR3 DNA, 42 bases read in frame from base 1. What the study reported, not specific to this receptor: The quantity of clinical and demographic metadata differed by source and by participant and was supplied without curation.

The collaborating institutions used their own protocols to collect whole blood in K2EDTA tubes. For TCRbeta analysis, collaborator samples were shipped as frozen whole blood, as isolated PBMCs, or as DNA extracted from either sample type. TCRbeta CDR3 regions were amplified from genomic DNA using the immunoSEQ Assay, a bias-controlled multiplex PCR. In the paper's pipeline: Within the assay, amplification of reference gene primers was used to estimate how many nucleated cells each sample contained. To quantify the absolute abundance of each unique TCRbeta CDR3 rearrangement, sequence reads were collapsed and filtered. Productive Simpson clonality was computed per sample as the square root of Simpson's diversity index over productive rearrangements. The source is immuneACCESS, and TCRdb retained only in-frame sequences with V and J called. Part of the clones is not carried over; for the studies checked, unresolved V genes explain less than half of this, and the remainder is unexplained. V and J calls and clone size are given by that table; D and trimming were obtained from the DNA. The sample yields about 110,000 clones; 71% were counted once. Jointly, the top ten make up 1.5% to 2% of the sample.

About this clone: Its antigen remains unidentified. No base quality information exists; no much larger clone differs at one position.

The receptor's source is a woman in her 40s with acute or convalescent COVID-19. Source material: peripheral blood. Recombination connected TRBV7-9 to TRBJ1-1; TRBD1 is a weak D gene call, 5 bases matching. The DNA is as follows: TGTGCCAGCTCTCTCCCGAGGCAGGGCCTTGACGCTTTCTTT. It translates to CASSLPRQGLDAFF.